One T cell receptor (beta chain) is described in this entry. Per the germline V gene, CDR1 is LGHDT and CDR2 is YNNKEL (reference sequence). Trimming shortened V by 4 bases and J by 4 bases, and 8 bases separated the two germline ends. This CDR3 comprises 12 residues. The data were obtained in a study of control samples from healthy donors and cancer patients. The repertoire was sequenced with immunoSEQ multiplex PCR; TCRdb's copy has only in-frame clones and lacks some. The repertoire consists of 150,000 or so clones, with over 85% occurring once and the leading ten covering more than 10%. This sequence was found in a young man in good health. Material: blood. This sequence joins TRBV3-1 (or the pseudogene TRBV3-2) and TRBJ2-7; no clear D. The CDR3 spells CASSRASYEQYF. Written as DNA, the CDR3 is TGTGCCAGCAGCCGAGCTTCTTACGAGCAGTACTTC.